The T cell receptor (beta chain) under discussion was sequenced for a study of radiotherapy plus CTLA-4 blockade in lung cancer. Study-wide background: Patients showed objective responses in 18% of cases, and disease control was achieved by 30% to 35%.

Repertoires were generated with immunoSEQ multiplex PCR, while TCRdb's copy carries only in-frame clones and drops some. Here the sample spans about 100,000 clones, approximately 83% being singletons. The study, taken as a whole, reports: Alongside interferon-beta, early blood T cell clone dynamics were reportedly the best predictor of response.

Worth noting for this clone: Its antigen is unknown.

The V end lost 6 bases, the J end lost 1 base, and 19 bases lay between the germline ends. The CDR3 consists of 16 residues. Germline V gene sequence: CDR1 SGHTA, CDR2 FQGNSA. The material sequenced was peripheral blood, taken from a patient treated with radiotherapy plus ipilimumab. V and J are TRBV7-2 and TRBJ2-7, with D possibly TRBD1 on 5 matching bases. The origin of this receptor is a human donor with non-small cell lung cancer who had stable disease on radiotherapy plus ipilimumab. CDR3 in amino acids: CASSLNGARVSYEQYF. The CDR3 DNA follows: TGTGCCAGCAGTTTAAATGGGGCCAGGGTTTCCTACGAGCAGTACTTC. The full variable domain, rest sourced from reference TRBV7-2 and TRBJ2-7, is GAGVSQSPSNKVTEKGKDVELRCDPISGHTALYWYRQSLGQGLEFLIYFQGNSAPDKSGLPSDRFSAERTGGSVSTLTIQRTQQEDSAVYLCASSLNGARVSYEQYFGPGTRLTVT.